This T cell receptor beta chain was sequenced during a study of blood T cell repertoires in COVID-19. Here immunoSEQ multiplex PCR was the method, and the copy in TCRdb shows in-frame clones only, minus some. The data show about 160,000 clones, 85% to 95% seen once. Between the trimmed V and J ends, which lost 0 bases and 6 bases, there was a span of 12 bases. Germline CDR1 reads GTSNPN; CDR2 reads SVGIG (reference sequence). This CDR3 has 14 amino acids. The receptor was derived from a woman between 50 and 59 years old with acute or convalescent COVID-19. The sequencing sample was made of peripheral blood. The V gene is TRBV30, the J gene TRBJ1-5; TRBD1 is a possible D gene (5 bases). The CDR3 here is CAWSVLGGGQPQHF. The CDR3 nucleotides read TGTGCCTGGAGTGTACTGGGGGGGGGTCAGCCCCAGCATTTT. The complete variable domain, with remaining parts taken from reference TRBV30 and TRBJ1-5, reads SQTIHQWPATLVQPVGSPLSLECTVEGTSNPNLYWYRQAAGRGLQLLFYSVGIGQISSEVPQNLSASRPQDRQFILSSKKLLLSDSGFYLCAWSVLGGGQPQHFGDGTRLSIL.